This T cell receptor beta chain originates from a study of CD8+CD57+ T cells in acquired aplastic anemia. Study-level background: CD4+ and CD8+ cells, once sorted, gave DNA averaging about 3.4 ug. Study-level results: Patients and controls turned out to have roughly 30 CD8+ CDR3 sequences in common.

With respect to this clonotype: The antigen remains unidentified.

The germline gives CDR1 SEHNR, CDR2 FQNEAQ (reference sequence). The length of the CDR3 is 11 residues. Trimming pared 3 bases from V and 3 bases from J, leaving 2 bases between. Before being chosen for sequencing, patients had shown CD8+CD57+ cell expansion by flow cytometry. Each of the patients presented with severe acquired aplastic anemia. The study sampled blood from patients who had received no therapy. Using genomic DNA as the template, TCR beta VDJ and CDR3 profiling was carried out. TCRdb recomputed calls from the reads with MiXCR, one row per CDR3 protein. Here the sample spans about 180,000 distinct CDR3 sequences, roughly 60% being singletons.

The chain is built from TRBV7-9 and TRBJ1-1; no clear D gene. The source of this sequence is a human donor with aplastic anemia. Sequencing used sorted CD4+, CD8+, or CD8+CD57+ T cells (not recorded which) from PBMCs. CDR3 loop: CASSFDTEAFF. The CDR3 DNA follows: TGTGCCAGCAGCTTTGACACTGAAGCTTTCTTT.